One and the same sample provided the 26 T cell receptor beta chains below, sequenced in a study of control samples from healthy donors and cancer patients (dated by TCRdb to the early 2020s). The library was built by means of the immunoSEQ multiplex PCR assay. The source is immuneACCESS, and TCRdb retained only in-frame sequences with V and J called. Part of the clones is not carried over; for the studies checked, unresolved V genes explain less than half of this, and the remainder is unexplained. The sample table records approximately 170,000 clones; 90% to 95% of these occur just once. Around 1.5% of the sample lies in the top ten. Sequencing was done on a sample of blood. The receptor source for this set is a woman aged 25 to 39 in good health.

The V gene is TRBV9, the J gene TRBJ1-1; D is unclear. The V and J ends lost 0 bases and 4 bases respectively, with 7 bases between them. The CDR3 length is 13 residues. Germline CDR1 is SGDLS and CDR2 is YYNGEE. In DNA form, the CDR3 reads TGTGCCAGCAGCGTAGGGGGTACCACTGAAGCTTTCTTT. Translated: CASSVGGTTEAFF. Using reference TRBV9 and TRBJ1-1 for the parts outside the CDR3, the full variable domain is DSGVTQTPKHLITATGQRVTLRCSPRSGDLSVYWYQQSLDQGLQFLIQYYNGEERAKGNILERFSAQQFPDLHSELNLSSLELGDSALYFCASSVGGTTEAFFGQGTRLTVV.

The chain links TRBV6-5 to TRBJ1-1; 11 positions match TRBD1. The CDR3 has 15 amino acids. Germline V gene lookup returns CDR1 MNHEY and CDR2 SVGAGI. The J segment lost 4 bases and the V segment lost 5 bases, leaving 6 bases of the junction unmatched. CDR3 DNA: TGTGCCAGCAGTCTGGACAGGGGGCGGGGCACTGAAGCTTTCTTT. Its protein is CASSLDRGRGTEAFF.

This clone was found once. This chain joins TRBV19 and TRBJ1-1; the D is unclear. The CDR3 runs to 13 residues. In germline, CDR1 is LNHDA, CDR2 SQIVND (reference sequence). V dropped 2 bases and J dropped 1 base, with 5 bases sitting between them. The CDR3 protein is CASSITRNTEAFF. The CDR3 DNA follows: TGTGCCAGTAGTATAACGAGGAACACTGAAGCTTTCTTT.

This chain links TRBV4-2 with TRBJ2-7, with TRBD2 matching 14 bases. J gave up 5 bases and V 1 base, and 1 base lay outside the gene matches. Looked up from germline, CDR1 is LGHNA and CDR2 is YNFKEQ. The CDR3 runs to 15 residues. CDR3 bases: TGTGCCAGCAGCCAAGGGACTAGCGGGAGGCACGAGCAGTACTTC. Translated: CASSQGTSGRHEQYF.

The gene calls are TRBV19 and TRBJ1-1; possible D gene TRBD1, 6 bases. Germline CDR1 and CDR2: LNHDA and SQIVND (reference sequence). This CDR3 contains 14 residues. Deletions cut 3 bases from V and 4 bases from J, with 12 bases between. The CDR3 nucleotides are TGTGCCAGTAGTATTTTCGCAGGGGCCACTGAAGCTTTCTTT. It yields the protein CASSIFAGATEAFF.

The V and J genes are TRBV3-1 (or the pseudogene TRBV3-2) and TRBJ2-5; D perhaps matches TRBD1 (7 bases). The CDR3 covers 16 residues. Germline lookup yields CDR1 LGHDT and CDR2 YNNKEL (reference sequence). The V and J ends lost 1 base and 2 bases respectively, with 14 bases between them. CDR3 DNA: TGTGCCAGCAGCCAAGGATCAGGGGGGCCACAAGAGACCCAGTACTTC. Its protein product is CASSQGSGGPQETQYF.

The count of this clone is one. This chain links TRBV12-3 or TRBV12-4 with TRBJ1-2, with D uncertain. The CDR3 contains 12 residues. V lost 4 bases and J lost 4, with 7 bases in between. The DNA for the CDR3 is TGTGCCAGCAGTTCCACAGCCTATGGCTACACCTTC. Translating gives CASSSTAYGYTF.

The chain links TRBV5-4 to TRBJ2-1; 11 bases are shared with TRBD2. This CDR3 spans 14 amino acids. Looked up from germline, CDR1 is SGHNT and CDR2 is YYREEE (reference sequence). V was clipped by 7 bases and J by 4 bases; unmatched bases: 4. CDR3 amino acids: CASRRLAGYNEQFF. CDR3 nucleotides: TGTGCCAGCCGGAGACTAGCGGGGTACAATGAGCAGTTCTTC.

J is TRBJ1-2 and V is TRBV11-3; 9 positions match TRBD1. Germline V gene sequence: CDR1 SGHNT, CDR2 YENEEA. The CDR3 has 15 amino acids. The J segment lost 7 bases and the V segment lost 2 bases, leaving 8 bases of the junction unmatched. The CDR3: CASSLTTGGEAGYTF. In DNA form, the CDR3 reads TGTGCCAGCAGCTTAACCACAGGGGGCGAAGCTGGCTACACCTTC.

The CDR3 DNA sequence: TGTGCCAGCAGTTACTCGACGGAGGCCACAGATACGCAGTATTTT. Amino acids: CASSYSTEATDTQYF. V usage is TRBV6-2 or TRBV6-3 and J usage is TRBJ2-3; possibly TRBD2 for D (5 bases). This CDR3 is 15 amino acids long. Germline values: CDR1 MNHEY, CDR2 SVGEGT. With 0 bases removed from V and 2 bases from J, the gap between germline ends came to 9 bases.

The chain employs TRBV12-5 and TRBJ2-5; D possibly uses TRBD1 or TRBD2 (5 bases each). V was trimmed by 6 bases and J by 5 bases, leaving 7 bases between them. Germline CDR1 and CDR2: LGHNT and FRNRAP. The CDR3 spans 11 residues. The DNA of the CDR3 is TGTGCTAGTGGGTGGGGGGAGACCCAGTACTTC. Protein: CASGWGETQYF.

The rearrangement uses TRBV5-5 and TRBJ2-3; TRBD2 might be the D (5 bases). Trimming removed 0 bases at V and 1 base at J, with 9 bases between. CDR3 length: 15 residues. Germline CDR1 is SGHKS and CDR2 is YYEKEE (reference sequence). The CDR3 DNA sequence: TGTGCCAGCAGCTTGGGCTGGGGAGGCACAGATACGCAGTATTTT. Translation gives CASSLGWGGTDTQYF.

The DNA of the CDR3 is TGCAGTGCTAGTTGGCGACTCGGTGCTTTCTTT. Its protein is CSASWRLGAFF. This chain uses TRBV20-1 with TRBJ1-1; D is unclear. Germline V gene lookup returns CDR1 DFQATT and CDR2 SNEGSKA (reference sequence). The CDR3 is 11 amino acids. Trimming stripped 3 bases from V and 11 bases from J, with 13 bases between.

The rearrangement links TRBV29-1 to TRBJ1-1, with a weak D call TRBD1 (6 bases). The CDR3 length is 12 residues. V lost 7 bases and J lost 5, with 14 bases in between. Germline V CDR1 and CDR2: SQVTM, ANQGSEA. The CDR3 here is CSASGAWTEAFF. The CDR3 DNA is TGCAGCGCCTCGGGGGCATGGACTGAAGCTTTCTTT.

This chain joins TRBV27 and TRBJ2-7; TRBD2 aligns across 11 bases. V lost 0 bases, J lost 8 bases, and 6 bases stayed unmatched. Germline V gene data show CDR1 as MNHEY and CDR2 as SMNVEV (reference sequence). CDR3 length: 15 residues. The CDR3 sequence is CASSLSLAGGGKQYF. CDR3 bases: TGTGCCAGCAGTTTATCTCTAGCGGGAGGAGGGAAGCAGTACTTC.

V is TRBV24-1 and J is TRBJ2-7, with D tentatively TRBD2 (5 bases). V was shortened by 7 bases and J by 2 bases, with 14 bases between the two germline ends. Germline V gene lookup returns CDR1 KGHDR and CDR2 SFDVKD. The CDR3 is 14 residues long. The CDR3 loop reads CATSDPAVPYEQYF. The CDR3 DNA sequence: TGTGCCACCAGCGACCCAGCGGTCCCCTACGAGCAGTACTTC.

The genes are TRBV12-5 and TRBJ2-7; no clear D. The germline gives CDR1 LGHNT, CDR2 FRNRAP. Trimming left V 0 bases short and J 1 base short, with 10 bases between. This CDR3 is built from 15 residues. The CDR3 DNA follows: TGTGCTAGTGGTTTGGTACAAGGGCAGTCCTACGAGCAGTACTTC. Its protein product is CASGLVQGQSYEQYF. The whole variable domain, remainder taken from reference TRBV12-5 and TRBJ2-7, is DARVTQTPRHKVTEMGQEVTMRCQPILGHNTVFWYRQTMMQGLELLAYFRNRAPLDDSGMPKDRFSAEMPDATLATLKIQPSEPRDSAVYFCASGLVQGQSYEQYFGPGTRLTVT.

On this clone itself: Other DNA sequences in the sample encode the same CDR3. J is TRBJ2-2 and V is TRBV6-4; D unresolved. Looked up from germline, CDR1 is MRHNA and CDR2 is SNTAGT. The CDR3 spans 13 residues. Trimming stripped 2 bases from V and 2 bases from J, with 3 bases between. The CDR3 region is CASSDTNTGELFF. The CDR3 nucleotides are TGTGCCAGCAGTGACACCAACACCGGGGAGCTGTTTTTT.

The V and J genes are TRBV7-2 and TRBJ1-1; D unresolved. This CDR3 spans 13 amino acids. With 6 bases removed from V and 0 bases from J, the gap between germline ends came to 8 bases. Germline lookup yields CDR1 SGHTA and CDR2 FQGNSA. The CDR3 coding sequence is TGTGCCAGCAGGTTACAGATGAACACTGAAGCTTTCTTT. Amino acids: CASRLQMNTEAFF.

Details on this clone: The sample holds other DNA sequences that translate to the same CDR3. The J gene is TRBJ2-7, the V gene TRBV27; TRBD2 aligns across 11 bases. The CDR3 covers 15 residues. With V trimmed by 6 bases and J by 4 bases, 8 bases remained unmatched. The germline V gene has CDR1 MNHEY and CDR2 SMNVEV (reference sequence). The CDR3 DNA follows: TGTGCCAGCAGCCCCGTGACTAGCGGGAAATACGAGCAGTACTTC. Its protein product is CASSPVTSGKYEQYF.

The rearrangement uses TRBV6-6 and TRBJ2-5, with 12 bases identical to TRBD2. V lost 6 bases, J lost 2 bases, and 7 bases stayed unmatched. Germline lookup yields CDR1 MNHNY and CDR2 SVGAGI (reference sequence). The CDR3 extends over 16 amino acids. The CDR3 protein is CASRRTSGASQETQYF. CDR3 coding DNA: TGTGCCAGCAGACGGACTAGCGGGGCCTCACAAGAGACCCAGTACTTC.

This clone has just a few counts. The DNA for the CDR3 is TGCGCCAGCAGCCAAGAGCAGGGCGCCTCCTACGAGCAGTACTTC. Translated, it gives CASSQEQGASYEQYF. The gene calls are TRBV4-3 and TRBJ2-7; D might be TRBD1 (5 bases). Trimming shortened V by 0 bases and J by 0 bases, and 9 bases separated the two germline ends. Germline CDR1 reads LGHNA; CDR2 reads YSLEER. The CDR3 is 15 residues long.

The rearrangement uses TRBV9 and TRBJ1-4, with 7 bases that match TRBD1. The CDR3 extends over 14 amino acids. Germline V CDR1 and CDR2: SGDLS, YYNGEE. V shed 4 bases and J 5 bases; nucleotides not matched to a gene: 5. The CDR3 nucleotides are TGTGCCAGCAGCCCTCGACAGGGCAATGAAAAACTGTTTTTT. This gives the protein CASSPRQGNEKLFF. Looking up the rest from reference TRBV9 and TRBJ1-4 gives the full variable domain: DSGVTQTPKHLITATGQRVTLRCSPRSGDLSVYWYQQSLDQGLQFLIQYYNGEERAKGNILERFSAQQFPDLHSELNLSSLELGDSALYFCASSPRQGNEKLFFGSGTQLSVL.

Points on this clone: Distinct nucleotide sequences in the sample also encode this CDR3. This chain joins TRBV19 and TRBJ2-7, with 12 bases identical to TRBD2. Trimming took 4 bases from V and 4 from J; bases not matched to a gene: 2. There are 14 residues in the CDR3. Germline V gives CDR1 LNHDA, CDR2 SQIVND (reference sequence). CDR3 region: CASSTSGGAYEQYF. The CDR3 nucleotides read TGTGCCAGTAGTACTAGCGGGGGGGCGTACGAGCAGTACTTC.

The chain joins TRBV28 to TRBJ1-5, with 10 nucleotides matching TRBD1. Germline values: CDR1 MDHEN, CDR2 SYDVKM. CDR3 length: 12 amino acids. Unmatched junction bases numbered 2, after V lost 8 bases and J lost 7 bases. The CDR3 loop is CASWTGGQPQHF. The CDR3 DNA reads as TGTGCCAGCTGGACAGGGGGACAGCCCCAGCATTTT.

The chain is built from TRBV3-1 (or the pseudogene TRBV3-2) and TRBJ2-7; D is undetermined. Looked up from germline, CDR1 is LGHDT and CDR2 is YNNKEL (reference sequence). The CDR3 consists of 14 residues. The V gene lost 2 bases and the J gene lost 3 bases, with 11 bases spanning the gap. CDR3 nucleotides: TGTGCCAGCAGCCAACGCCACGAGTACTACGAGCAGTACTTC. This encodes CASSQRHEYYEQYF.